This entry is about one T cell receptor (beta chain). These data originate in a study of blood T cell repertoires in COVID-19. Study-wide context: Material from acute and convalescent COVID-19 was sourced from the United States, Italy and Spain. The cDNA or gDNA used as material had been derived from T cells, B-cell-depleted T cells, or PBMCs.

The CDR3 contains 13 residues. The germline V gene encodes CDR1 MNHEY and CDR2 SVGAGI. Between the trimmed V and J ends, which lost 3 bases and 4 bases, there was a span of 7 bases. Methods used by the authors: Reference gene primer amplification in the assay estimated nucleated cell counts. Produced via immunoSEQ multiplex PCR; TCRdb's table is partial and in-frame only. V, J and clone size were drawn from that table, and D and trimming were deduced from the DNA. The table has 250,000 to 400,000 clones, roughly 87% seen once. This clonotype originated in a middle-aged man with active or convalescent COVID-19. Sequenced input: peripheral blood. The chain is built from TRBV6-5 and TRBJ1-5, with no clear D. CDR3 loop: CASSYQENQPQHF. The CDR3 DNA is TGTGCCAGCAGTTATCAGGAAAATCAGCCCCAGCATTTT.